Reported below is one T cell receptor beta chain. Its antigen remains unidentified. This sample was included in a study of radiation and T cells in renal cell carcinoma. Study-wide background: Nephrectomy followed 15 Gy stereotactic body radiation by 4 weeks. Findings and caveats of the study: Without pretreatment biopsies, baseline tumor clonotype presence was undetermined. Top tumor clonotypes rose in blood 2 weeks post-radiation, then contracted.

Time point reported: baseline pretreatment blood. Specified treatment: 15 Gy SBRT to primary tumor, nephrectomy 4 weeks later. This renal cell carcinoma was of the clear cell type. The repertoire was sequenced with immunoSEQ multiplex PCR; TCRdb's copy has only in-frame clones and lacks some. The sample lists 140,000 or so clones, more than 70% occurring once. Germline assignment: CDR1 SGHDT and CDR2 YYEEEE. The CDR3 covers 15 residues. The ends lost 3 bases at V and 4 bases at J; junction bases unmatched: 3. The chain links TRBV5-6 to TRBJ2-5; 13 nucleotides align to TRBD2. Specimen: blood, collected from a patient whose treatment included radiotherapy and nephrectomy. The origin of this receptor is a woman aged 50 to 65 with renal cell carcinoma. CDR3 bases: TGTGCCAGCAGCTATGGACTAGCGGGGGCAGAGACCCAGTACTTC. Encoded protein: CASSYGLAGAETQYF.